This T cell receptor (beta chain) originates from a study of CD8 T cells in Susac syndrome. V was shortened by 8 bases and J by 2 bases, with 12 bases between the two germline ends. The length of the CDR3 is 13 residues. Germline V CDR1 and CDR2: MNHEY, SMNVEV (reference sequence). cDNA came from roughly 0.47 to 1 ug RNA primed by random hexamers. The amplification used immunoSEQ multiplex PCR on TCR beta CDR3; it spanned 54 Vbeta and 13 Jbeta. TCRdb independently ran MiXCR on the immunoSEQ multiplex PCR reads; one entry per CDR3 protein. The sample carries some 260,000 distinct CDR3 sequences, roughly 95% recorded once. With regard to this clonotype: Its target is unknown.

Study conclusions and caveats: It was acknowledged by the study that relatively few individuals were included in its TCR sequencing and HLA analysis.

CD8+ and CD4+ T cells circulating in blood were sequenced for TCR beta. Negative isolation yielded the CD8+ and CD4+ T cells, while FACS enriched the TEMRA cells. The receptor comes from a human donor with multiple sclerosis. Source material: CD4+ T cells from PBMCs. The chain recombines TRBV27 with TRBJ1-2, with no clear D. The CDR3 spells CASGRGGNYGYTF. DNA for the CDR3: TGTGCCAGCGGCCGGGGAGGGAACTATGGCTACACCTTC.